These 21 T cell receptor beta chains came from one sample sequenced in a study of T cell repertoires in cytomegalovirus infection. No antigen has been identified for these receptors. TCRdb re-derived calls from the reads in MiXCR, one entry per CDR3 protein. The sample lists about 830,000 distinct CDR3 sequences, 30% to 35% occurring once. Sequences were derived from cultured CD8+ T cells from PBMCs, sampled from culture after CMV antigen stimulation. The receptors stem from a human donor in good health (CMV status not recorded). Some clones in this sample may be carry-over from other donors' samples.

This chain connects TRBV5-6 to TRBJ2-7; TRBD2 matches at 8 bases. The CDR3 totals 15 residues. Trimming removed 3 bases from V and 6 bases from J; junction bases left unmatched: 11. CDR1 is SGHDT and CDR2 is YYEEEE in the germline V gene. The CDR3 DNA sequence: TGTGCCAGCAGCTATGTTGGCGGGGGGCCCGGCGAGCAGTACGTC. Amino acids: CASSYVGGGPGEQYV.

This sequence joins TRBV7-9 and TRBJ1-1; 11 bases match TRBD1. V lost 3 bases, J lost 7 bases, and 10 bases stayed unmatched. Germline assignment: CDR1 SEHNR and CDR2 FQNEAQ (reference sequence). This CDR3 has 16 amino acids. The CDR3 protein is CASSLGDRGRWGEAFF. CDR3 DNA sequence: TGTGCCAGCAGCTTGGGGGACAGGGGGAGGTGGGGTGAAGCTTTCTTT. The full variable domain, rest sourced from reference TRBV7-9 and TRBJ1-1, is DTGVSQNPRHKITKRGQNVTFRCDPISEHNRLYWYRQTLGQGPEFLTYFQNEAQLEKSRLLSDRFSAERPKGSFSTLEIQRTEQGDSAMYLCASSLGDRGRWGEAFFGQGTRLTVV.

CDR3 residues: CAISVRYSDRPAEGTEAFF. CDR3 bases: TGTGCCATCAGTGTGCGCTATTCCGACAGGCCCGCAGAGGGGACTGAAGCTTTCTTT. The gene calls are TRBV10-3 and TRBJ1-1; tentatively, D is TRBD1 (6 bases). There are 19 residues in the CDR3. Germline assignment: CDR1 ENHRY and CDR2 SYGVKD. Trimming shortened V by 4 bases and J by 5 bases, and 29 bases separated the two germline ends.

The chain uses TRBV27 and TRBJ2-5; D remains ambiguous. Germline CDR1 reads MNHEY; CDR2 reads SMNVEV (reference sequence). This CDR3 is 10 amino acids long. V was cut by 9 bases and J by 5 bases, with 7 bases left in between. The CDR3 DNA reads as TGTGCCAGGAAGGTTGAGACCCAGTACTTC. Protein product: CARKVETQYF.

This clonotype was observed many times. The V and J genes are TRBV7-8 and TRBJ1-2, with a tentative D call TRBD1 (6 bases). There are 14 residues in the CDR3. V was shortened by 6 bases and J by 4 bases, with 15 bases between the two germline ends. The germline gives CDR1 SGHVS, CDR2 FQNEAQ. DNA of the CDR3: TGTGCCAGCAGTTACAGGGAGAACAGCTATGGCTACACCTTC. Protein sequence: CASSYRENSYGYTF.

The gene calls are TRBV29-1 and TRBJ1-1; no clear D. The CDR3 runs to 14 residues. CDR1 and CDR2 from the germline V gene are SQVTM and ANQGSEA. The V end lost 2 bases, the J end lost 4 bases, and 14 bases lay between the germline ends. The CDR3 here is CSVELVGIITEAFF. The CDR3 nucleotides read TGCAGCGTTGAACTCGTGGGTATTATCACTGAAGCTTTCTTT.

The chain joins TRBV24-1 to TRBJ2-5, with D uncertain. This CDR3 region has 12 residues. The germline CDR1 and CDR2 sequences are KGHDR and SFDVKD. Trimming cost V 4 bases and J 4 bases, with 6 bases left between them. CDR3 protein: CATSDAAETQYF. CDR3 nucleotides: TGTGCCACCAGTGACGCAGCAGAGACCCAGTACTTC.

The gene calls are TRBV6-2 or TRBV6-3 and TRBJ1-1, with D possibly TRBD1 on 6 matching bases. The V end lost 0 bases, the J end lost 0 bases, and 14 bases lay between the germline ends. Germline CDR1 MNHEY, CDR2 SVGEGT. This CDR3 comprises 17 residues. CDR3 sequence (DNA): TGTGCCAGCAGTTACTCGAGACAACAGGGTTTGAACACTGAAGCTTTCTTT. Protein: CASSYSRQQGLNTEAFF.

This clonotype was detected only a few times. This CDR3 is CASSYSSLLEQYV. CDR3 DNA sequence: TGTGCCAGCAGTTACTCAAGTCTCCTGGAGCAGTACGTC. The V gene is TRBV6-6, the J gene TRBJ2-7; D unresolved. The CDR3 is made up of 13 amino acids. The germline gives CDR1 MNHNY, CDR2 SVGAGI (reference sequence). With 0 bases removed from V and 7 bases from J, the gap between germline ends came to 10 bases.

This clonotype was observed a handful of times. A read error may produce the germline difference seen at one junction end. The J gene is TRBJ2-6, the V gene TRBV28; D unresolved. CDR1 is MDHEN, CDR2 SYDVKM, per germline. The CDR3 runs 15 residues. CDR3 coding DNA: TGCGCCAGCAGTGGCAGGTCCTCTGGGGCCAACGTCCTGACTTTC. This translates into CASSGRSSGANVLTF.

The chain employs TRBV14 and TRBJ1-5; D unclear. This CDR3 has 14 amino acids. The ends were cut back, 4 bases at V and 3 bases at J, with 10 bases in the middle. The germline CDR1 and CDR2 sequences are SGHDN and FVKESK. Here the CDR3 DNA reads TGTGCCAGCAGCCCGGACGGATTCAATCAGCCCCAGCATTTT. It codes for CASSPDGFNQPQHF. Full variable domain (missing parts from reference TRBV14 and TRBJ1-5): EAGVTQFPSHSVIEKGQTVTLRCDPISGHDNLYWYRRVMGKEIKFLLHFVKESKQDESGMPNNRFLAERTGGTYSTLKVQPAELEDSGVYFCASSPDGFNQPQHFGDGTRLSIL.

This clonotype was recorded once. The gene calls are TRBV10-3 and TRBJ2-7; 11 bases agree with TRBD2. Per germline, CDR1 ENHRY and CDR2 SYGVKD. V dropped 8 bases and J dropped 2; count of bases not matched to a gene: 11. The CDR3 length is 16 residues. CDR3 region: CAISLAGGYGTYEQYF. For the CDR3, the DNA is TGTGCCATCTCCCTAGCGGGGGGATACGGAACCTACGAGCAGTACTTC.

The chain uses TRBV29-1 and TRBJ2-7; tentatively, D is TRBD1 (5 bases). V shed 4 bases and J shed 1 base, with 11 bases lying between them. Looked up from germline, CDR1 is SQVTM and CDR2 is ANQGSEA. The CDR3 runs 13 residues. The CDR3 nucleotides are TGCAGCGTTGTAAAACAGGAATCCTACGAGCAGTACTTC. This translates into CSVVKQESYEQYF.

In this sample, this clonotype turned up a few times. J is TRBJ2-2 and V is TRBV28; 10 bases map to TRBD2. The V and J ends lost 5 bases and 6 bases, in that order; junction bases with no gene match: 18. The CDR3 length is 19 residues. Germline V CDR1 and CDR2: MDHEN, SYDVKM. Here the CDR3 DNA reads TGTGCCAGCAGTCCCCTCGCGTTAGCGGGGGGCGGTTGGTCCGGGGAGCTGTTTTTT. The encoded protein is CASSPLALAGGGWSGELFF.

V gene TRBV20-1 combines with J gene TRBJ2-7; D is possibly TRBD2 (5 bases). Germline CDR1 reads DFQATT; CDR2 reads SNEGSKA (reference sequence). The V gene lost 2 bases and the J gene lost 3 bases, with 17 bases spanning the gap. The CDR3 is 15 residues long. The CDR3 coding sequence is TGCAGTGCTAGACCCCGCGGAGCGACTAACTACGAGCAGTACGTC. Translation gives CSARPRGATNYEQYV.

The V gene is TRBV6-2 or TRBV6-3, the J gene TRBJ2-7; a weak D match, TRBD1 (6 bases). Germline CDR1 reads MNHEY; CDR2 reads SVGEGT. V shed 7 bases and J shed 0 bases, with 16 bases lying between them. This CDR3 has 15 amino acids. CDR3 DNA sequence: TGTGCCAGCACCAAAGGGACACCCAGCTCCTACGAGCAGTACGTC. Protein: CASTKGTPSSYEQYV.

This clonotype was counted a few times. The chain carries TRBV12-3 or TRBV12-4 and TRBJ2-5, with 12 positions matching TRBD2. The CDR3 is 16 residues long. After removal of 3 bases from V and 5 bases from J, the junction contained 7 bases not matched to a gene. The CDR3 is CASSFETSGGRETQYF. CDR3 DNA: TGTGCCAGCAGTTTTGAGACTAGCGGGGGCCGGGAGACCCAGTACTTC.

This clonotype was seen only a few times. The chain joins TRBV25-1 to TRBJ2-1; 12 positions match TRBD2. This CDR3 has 14 amino acids. The ends lost 6 bases at V and 6 bases at J; junction bases unmatched: 3. CDR1 is MGHDK and CDR2 is SYGVNS in the germline V gene. DNA for the CDR3: TGTGCCAGCAGGCTAGCGGGGGGGCCCAATGAGCAGTTCTTC. This translates into CASRLAGGPNEQFF.

Remarks on this clonotype: A single base separates this from a much larger clone, so it may be a read error. The chain employs TRBV7-9 and TRBJ2-1; D perhaps matches TRBD1 (6 bases). Trimming took off 5 bases at V and 2 bases at J, with 16 bases between the two ends. Germline V gene lookup returns CDR1 SEHNR and CDR2 FQNEAQ (reference sequence). This CDR3 has 16 amino acids. The CDR3 nucleotides read TGTGCCAGCAGCAAGACAGGCCCTGGGACCTACAATGAGCAGTTCTTC. It translates to CASSKTGPGTYNEQFF.

This clonotype was recorded only once. The junction does not match germline at one end; this may be a read error. The gene calls are TRBV4-1 and TRBJ1-6; D unclear. The CDR3 covers 16 residues. Germline lookup yields CDR1 MGHRA and CDR2 YSYEKL. The CDR3 nucleotides read TGCGCCTGCAGCCGAGAACACAGCTCCTATAATTCACCCCTCCACTTT. Its translation is CACSREHSSYNSPLHF.

Here the CDR3 reads CASSSRDSRGTF. In nucleotides, the CDR3 is TGTGCCAGCAGCTCTCGGGACAGTAGGGGGACCTTC. The chain employs TRBV9 and TRBJ1-2, with TRBD1 identical over 7 bases. Germline loops: CDR1 SGDLS, CDR2 YYNGEE. The CDR3 runs 12 residues. With V trimmed by 4 bases and J by 14 bases, 11 bases remained unmatched.